These 15 T cell receptor beta chains share one sample of origin, sequenced in a study of human T cells and chemical hapten exposure (dated by TCRdb to about 2021). The time point label for this specimen denotes: pre-sensitization, week 0. The treatment or condition label of this sample denotes: therapeutic diphenylcyclopropenone sensitization with weekly scalp DPC. The protocol used for the library was RACE. Sequenced using a NextSeq 500. TCRdb reanalyzed the raw reads on its own, using fastp at Q25 for trimming and MiXCR for clone calling, and kept in-frame beta chains. Every CDR3 protein is listed once, alongside the most common genes and DNA of its rows. The sample records 300,000 to 400,000 distinct CDR3 sequences, 5.1% of which are singletons. The ten largest account for approximately 2.8% of the sample. The sequences come from whole blood, collected in connection with sensitization to the hapten diphenylcyclopropenone (DPC). Receptors originate from a woman aged 45-60 years with alopecia areata. Some clones in this sample may be carry-over from other donors' samples.

The chain combines TRBV5-4 with TRBJ2-3; 12 bases are shared with TRBD2. From germline, CDR1 is SGHNT and CDR2 YYREEE (reference sequence). V shed 6 bases, J shed 5 bases, and the junction held 10 bases outside the gene matches. CDR3 length: 16 residues. The DNA for the CDR3 is TGTGCCAGCACCCCAGGACTAGCGGGGAATATAGATACGCAGTATTTT. This codes for CASTPGLAGNIDTQYF.

This clonotype was detected ten times or more. The chain carries TRBV9 and TRBJ2-6, with TRBD2 matching 13 bases. The V and J ends lost 4 bases and 0 bases, in that order; junction bases with no gene match: 4. Germline values: CDR1 SGDLS, CDR2 YYNGEE. The CDR3 runs 18 residues. For the CDR3, the DNA is TGTGCCAGCAGCTTGGGACTAGCGGGGAACTCTGGGGCCAACGTCCTGACTTTC. The encoded protein is CASSLGLAGNSGANVLTF.

This clonotype appeared many times. The V and J genes are TRBV29-1 and TRBJ2-2; D is unclear. The germline V gene has CDR1 SQVTM and CDR2 ANQGSEA. Deletions cut 3 bases from V and 1 base from J, with 9 bases between. The CDR3 runs 14 residues. The CDR3 sequence is CSVESELNTGELFF. In DNA, the CDR3 is TGCAGCGTTGAGAGCGAACTGAACACCGGGGAGCTGTTTTTT.

There are many counts of this clonotype. V and J are TRBV2 and TRBJ2-5; the D is unclear. CDR1 is SNHLY and CDR2 is FYNNEI in the germline V gene. This CDR3 is 15 amino acids long. V lost 2 bases and J lost 2, with 12 bases in between. CDR3 region: CASSETESNQETQYF. The CDR3 region has the DNA TGTGCCAGCAGTGAAACGGAGTCGAATCAAGAGACCCAGTACTTC.

In this sample, this clonotype turned up a few times. This chain links TRBV10-3 with TRBJ2-2, with 7 bases matching TRBD2. Losses at the gene ends were 11 bases for V and 5 bases for J; bases not matched to a gene: 8. The V gene's germline CDR1 is ENHRY and CDR2 SYGVKD. The length of the CDR3 is 13 residues. The chain's CDR3 is CAAGGLPTGELFF. In DNA form, the CDR3 reads TGTGCCGCCGGGGGACTACCAACCGGGGAGCTGTTTTTT.

This clonotype was detected ten times or more. This chain links TRBV18 with TRBJ2-5; no firm D call. Trimming took 0 bases from V and 4 from J, leaving 3 bases between them. The CDR3 is made up of 12 amino acids. Germline CDR1 reads KGHSH; CDR2 reads LQKENI. The CDR3 sequence is CASSPPRETQYF. The CDR3 nucleotides read TGTGCCAGCTCACCACCCCGAGAGACCCAGTACTTC. The variable domain in full, with the rest retrieved from reference TRBV18 and TRBJ2-5, is NAGVMQNPRHLVRRRGQEARLRCSPMKGHSHVYWYRQLPEEGLKFMVYLQKENIIDESGMPKERFSAEFPKEGPSILRIQQVVRGDSAAYFCASSPPRETQYFGPGTRLLVL.

The table lists this clonotype with many counts. The chain joins TRBV15 to TRBJ2-7; 8 bases agree with TRBD1. Germline V gene sequence: CDR1 LNHNV, CDR2 YYDKDF (reference sequence). This CDR3 is 14 amino acids long. Trimming cost V 0 bases and J 7 bases; bases outside gene matches: 5. The CDR3 bases are TGTGCCACCAGCAGAGATGAAACAGGGGGTGAGCAGTACTTC. This translates into CATSRDETGGEQYF.

The rearrangement uses TRBV24-1 and TRBJ1-5; no clear D. The CDR3 runs 16 residues. Germline V gene lookup returns CDR1 KGHDR and CDR2 SFDVKD. V gave up 4 bases and J gave up 0 bases, with 12 bases separating them. The CDR3 nucleotides read TGTGCCACCAGTGAAGCCAGCTCATATAGCAATCAGCCCCAGCATTTT. The encoded protein is CATSEASSYSNQPQHF.

This clonotype was detected ten times or more. The gene calls are TRBV29-1 and TRBJ2-1; D gene ambiguous. CDR1 and CDR2 (germline): SQVTM, ANQGSEA. The V gene lost 0 bases and the J gene lost 6 bases, with 21 bases spanning the gap. This CDR3 region has 17 residues. The CDR3 loop reads CSVEDELGPLGSNEQFF. In nucleotides, the CDR3 is TGCAGCGTTGAAGATGAATTAGGGCCCCTAGGTAGCAATGAGCAGTTCTTC.

The gene calls are TRBV15 and TRBJ1-5; D is perhaps TRBD1 (5 bases). Per the germline V gene, CDR1 is LNHNV and CDR2 is YYDKDF (reference sequence). Trimming took 1 base from V and 4 from J, leaving 11 bases between them. CDR3 length equals 15 residues. The DNA for the CDR3 is TGTGCCACCAGCAGAGCCCCCACAGGAAATCAGCCCCAGCATTTT. The encoded protein is CATSRAPTGNQPQHF.

This clonotype was picked up a small number of times. The rearrangement uses TRBV10-3 and TRBJ2-1, with D possibly being TRBD1 or TRBD2 (5 bases each). Germline CDR1 ENHRY, CDR2 SYGVKD. V was clipped by 6 bases and J by 7 bases, with 16 bases between them. The length of the CDR3 is 14 residues. CDR3 DNA: TGTGCCATCAGCCGGGACCCCACATGGAATGAGCAGTTCTTC. Protein: CAISRDPTWNEQFF.

This clonotype was recorded a few times. The CDR3: CASSQDDREGYEQYF. CDR3 nucleotides: TGCGCCAGCAGCCAAGATGACAGGGAGGGGTACGAGCAGTACTTC. This chain uses TRBV4-1 with TRBJ2-7, with D possibly being TRBD1 or TRBD2 (7 bases each). V was trimmed by 0 bases and J by 4 bases, leaving 13 bases between them. The CDR3 has 15 residues. CDR1 is MGHRA, CDR2 YSYEKL, per germline.

This clonotype has at least ten counts. The chain employs TRBV6-5 and TRBJ2-6; possibly TRBD1 for D (5 bases). Trimming removed 4 bases from V and 3 bases from J, with 7 bases in between. Germline CDR1 reads MNHEY; CDR2 reads SVGAGI. The CDR3 runs to 14 residues. This CDR3 is CASSLDNGANVLTF. For the CDR3, the DNA is TGTGCCAGCAGTTTGGACAATGGGGCCAACGTCCTGACTTTC.

This clonotype was counted many times. This chain connects TRBV28 to TRBJ2-7, with 7 bases lining up with TRBD2. Looked up from germline, CDR1 is MDHEN and CDR2 is SYDVKM. The V and J ends lost 3 bases and 0 bases, in that order; junction bases with no gene match: 5. This CDR3 contains 15 residues. The CDR3, as DNA: TGTGCCAGCAGTTTCGGCGGGAGTAGCTCCTACGAGCAGTACTTC. Translation: CASSFGGSSSYEQYF.

This clonotype occurred many times. This rearrangement joins TRBV27 to TRBJ2-7, with TRBD2 matching 7 bases. The CDR3 sequence is 13 residues long. J gave up 7 bases and V 4 bases, and 7 bases lay outside the gene matches. The germline gives CDR1 MNHEY, CDR2 SMNVEV (reference sequence). This CDR3 reads CASSYFPAGEQYF. The CDR3 DNA reads as TGTGCCAGCAGTTACTTCCCAGCGGGGGAGCAGTACTTC.